This record looks at one TCR beta chain sequence and its context. The antigen is unknown. Here immunoSEQ multiplex PCR was the method, and the copy in TCRdb shows in-frame clones only, minus some. The sample has around 100,000 clones; 90% are singletons. This record belongs to a study of OX40 agonist ivuxolimab in advanced cancers. The wider study: The mean age was approximately 60 years, ranging from 23 to 79, with around four fifths of participants male. Two cutaneous melanoma patients and one hepatocellular carcinoma patient, three in all, had partial responses. Study results and caveats: Clonal expansion was among the lowest in partial responders at 0.1-3.0 mg/kg, especially CD8+.

Germline lookup yields CDR1 LNHNV and CDR2 YYDKDF (reference sequence). The CDR3 spans 14 residues. Trimming left V 1 base short and J 3 bases short, with 8 bases between. The chain carries TRBV15 and TRBJ2-3; no definite D call. The receptor was derived from an adult with an advanced solid tumor such as melanoma, head and neck, liver or kidney cancer. This specimen was CD4+ or CD8+ T cells sorted from blood, taken in a trial of the OX40 agonist ivuxolimab. The CDR3 region has the DNA TGTGCCACCAGCAGAGTCACGTTAACAGATACGCAGTATTTT. Amino acid sequence: CATSRVTLTDTQYF.